This TCR beta chain was sequenced in a study of blood T cell repertoires in COVID-19. In the study overall: Sample material is recorded as cDNA or gDNA derived from T cells, B-cell-depleted T cells, or PBMCs.

Under the authors' procedure: Reference gene primer amplification gave nucleated cell count estimates. The data were produced by immunoSEQ multiplex PCR, yet TCRdb's version contains in-frame clones alone and is incomplete. The DNA was the basis for D and trimming; V, J and clone size are from that table. Here the sample spans some 130,000 clones, roughly 90% being singletons. V lost 7 bases to trimming and J lost 2 bases, with 18 bases between them. Germline loops: CDR1 MDHEN, CDR2 SYDVKM. There are 15 residues in the CDR3. The sequenced sample consisted of peripheral blood. The TCR sequence derives from a man in his sixties or seventies with active COVID-19. The V and J genes are TRBV28 and TRBJ2-7; D perhaps matches TRBD1 (5 bases). The CDR3 DNA reads as TGTGCCAGCAAGGGCACCGGCAGGGAAACCTACGAGCAGTACTTC. Protein sequence: CASKGTGRETYEQYF. Variable domain in full (rest from reference TRBV28 and TRBJ2-7): DVKVTQSSRYLVKRTGEKVFLECVQDMDHENMFWYRQDPGLGLRLIYFSYDVKMKEKGDIPEGYSVSREKKERFSLILESASTNQTSMYLCASKGTGRETYEQYFGPGTRLTVT.